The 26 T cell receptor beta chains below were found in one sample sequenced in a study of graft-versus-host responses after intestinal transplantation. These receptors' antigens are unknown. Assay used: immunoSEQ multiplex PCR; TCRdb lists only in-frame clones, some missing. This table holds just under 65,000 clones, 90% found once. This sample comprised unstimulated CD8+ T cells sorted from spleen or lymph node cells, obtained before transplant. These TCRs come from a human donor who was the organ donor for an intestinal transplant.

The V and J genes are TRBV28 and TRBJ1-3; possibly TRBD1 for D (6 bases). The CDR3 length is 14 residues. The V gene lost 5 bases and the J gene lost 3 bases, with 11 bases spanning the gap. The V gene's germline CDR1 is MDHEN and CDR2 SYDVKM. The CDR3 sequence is CASSLSGDGNTIYF. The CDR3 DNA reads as TGTGCCAGCAGTCTATCAGGGGATGGAAACACCATATATTTT. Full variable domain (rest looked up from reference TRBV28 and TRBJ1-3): DVKVTQSSRYLVKRTGEKVFLECVQDMDHENMFWYRQDPGLGLRLIYFSYDVKMKEKGDIPEGYSVSREKKERFSLILESASTNQTSMYLCASSLSGDGNTIYFGEGSWLTVV.

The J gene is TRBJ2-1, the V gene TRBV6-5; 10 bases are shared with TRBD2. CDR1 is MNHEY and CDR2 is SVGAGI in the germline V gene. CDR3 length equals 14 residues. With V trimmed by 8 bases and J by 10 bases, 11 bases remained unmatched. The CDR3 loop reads CASGKSGRGFEQFF. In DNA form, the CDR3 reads TGTGCCAGCGGAAAAAGCGGGAGGGGGTTCGAGCAGTTCTTC.

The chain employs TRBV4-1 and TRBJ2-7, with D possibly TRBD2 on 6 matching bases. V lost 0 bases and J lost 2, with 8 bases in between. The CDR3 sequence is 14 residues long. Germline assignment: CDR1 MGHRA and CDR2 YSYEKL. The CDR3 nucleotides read TGCGCCAGCAGCCAAGAACTAGCTGCCTACGAGCAGTACTTC. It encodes CASSQELAAYEQYF.

The CDR3 nucleotides read TGTGCCAGTAGTTCCGGACAGAGTGAAGCTTTCTTT. Amino acid sequence: CASSSGQSEAFF. The chain couples TRBV19 to TRBJ1-1; D perhaps matches TRBD1 (6 bases). Per germline, CDR1 LNHDA and CDR2 SQIVND (reference sequence). V lost 5 bases, J lost 7 bases, and 11 bases lay in between. There are 12 residues in the CDR3.

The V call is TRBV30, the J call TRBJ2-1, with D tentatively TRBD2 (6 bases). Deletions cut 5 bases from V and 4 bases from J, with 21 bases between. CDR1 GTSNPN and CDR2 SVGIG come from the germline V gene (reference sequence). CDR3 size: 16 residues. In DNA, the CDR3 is TGTGCCTGGTCCCACCCCCGGGAGAGGCATTACAATGAGCAGTTCTTC. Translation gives CAWSHPRERHYNEQFF. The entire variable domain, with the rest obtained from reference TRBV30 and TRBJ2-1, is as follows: SQTIHQWPATLVQPVGSPLSLECTVEGTSNPNLYWYRQAAGRGLQLLFYSVGIGQISSEVPQNLSASRPQDRQFILSSKKLLLSDSGFYLCAWSHPRERHYNEQFFGPGTRLTVL.

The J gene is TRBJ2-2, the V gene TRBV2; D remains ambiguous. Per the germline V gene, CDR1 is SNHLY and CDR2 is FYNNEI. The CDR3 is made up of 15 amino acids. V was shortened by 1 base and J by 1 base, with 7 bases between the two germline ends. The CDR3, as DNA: TGTGCCAGCAGTGAAGGCACGGTGAACACCGGGGAGCTGTTTTTT. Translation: CASSEGTVNTGELFF.

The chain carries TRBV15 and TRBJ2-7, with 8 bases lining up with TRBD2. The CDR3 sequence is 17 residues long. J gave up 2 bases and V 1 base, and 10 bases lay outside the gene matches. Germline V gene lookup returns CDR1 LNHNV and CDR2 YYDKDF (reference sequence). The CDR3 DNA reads TGTGCCACCAGCAGAGTGCGTGGACGGGAGGGACCCTACGAGCAGTACTTC. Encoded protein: CATSRVRGREGPYEQYF.

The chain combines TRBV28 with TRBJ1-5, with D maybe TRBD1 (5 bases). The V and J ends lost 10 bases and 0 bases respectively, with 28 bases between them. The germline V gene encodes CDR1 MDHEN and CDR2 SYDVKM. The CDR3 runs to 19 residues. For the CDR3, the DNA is TGTGCCACCAACCTTTCCTGGGGGGGAAGCAACCCTAGCAATCAGCCCCAGCATTTT. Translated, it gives CATNLSWGGSNPSNQPQHF.

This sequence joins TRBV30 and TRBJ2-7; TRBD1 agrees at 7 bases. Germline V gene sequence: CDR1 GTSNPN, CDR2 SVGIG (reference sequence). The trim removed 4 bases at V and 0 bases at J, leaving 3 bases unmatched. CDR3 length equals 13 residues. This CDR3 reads CAWNQGVSYEQYF. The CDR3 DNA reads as TGTGCCTGGAACCAGGGGGTCTCCTACGAGCAGTACTTC.

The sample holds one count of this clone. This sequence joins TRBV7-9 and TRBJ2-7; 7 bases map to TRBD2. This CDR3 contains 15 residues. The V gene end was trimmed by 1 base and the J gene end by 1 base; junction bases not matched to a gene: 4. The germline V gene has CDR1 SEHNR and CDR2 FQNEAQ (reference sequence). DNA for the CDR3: TGTGCCAGCAGCTTAGTTGGGGGGGGGTCCTACGAGCAGTACTTC. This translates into CASSLVGGGSYEQYF.

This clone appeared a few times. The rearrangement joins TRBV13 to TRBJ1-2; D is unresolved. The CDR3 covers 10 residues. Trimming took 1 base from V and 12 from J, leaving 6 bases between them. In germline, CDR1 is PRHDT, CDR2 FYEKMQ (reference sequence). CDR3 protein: CASSLARDTF. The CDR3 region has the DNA TGTGCCAGCAGCTTAGCCCGGGACACCTTC.

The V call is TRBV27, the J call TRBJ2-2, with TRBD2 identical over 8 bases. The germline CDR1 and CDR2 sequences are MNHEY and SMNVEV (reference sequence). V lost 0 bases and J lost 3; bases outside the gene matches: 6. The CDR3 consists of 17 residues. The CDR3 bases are TGTGCCAGCAGTTTATCGATACCGGGGGGGTACACCGGGGAGCTGTTTTTT. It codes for CASSLSIPGGYTGELFF.

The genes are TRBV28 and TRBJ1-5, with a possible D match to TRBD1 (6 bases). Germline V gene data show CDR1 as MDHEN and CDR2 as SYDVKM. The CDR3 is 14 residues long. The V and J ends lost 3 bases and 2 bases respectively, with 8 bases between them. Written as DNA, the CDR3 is TGTGCCAGCAGTTTTGCAGGGGGCAATCAGCCCCAGCATTTT. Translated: CASSFAGGNQPQHF.

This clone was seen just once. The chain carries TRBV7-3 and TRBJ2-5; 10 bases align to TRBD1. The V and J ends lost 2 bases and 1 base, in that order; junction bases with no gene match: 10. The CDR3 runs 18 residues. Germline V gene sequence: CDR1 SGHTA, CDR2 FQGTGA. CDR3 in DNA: TGTGCCAGCAGCTTATACCCACCTCGGGACAGGGGCCAAGAGACCCAGTACTTC. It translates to CASSLYPPRDRGQETQYF.

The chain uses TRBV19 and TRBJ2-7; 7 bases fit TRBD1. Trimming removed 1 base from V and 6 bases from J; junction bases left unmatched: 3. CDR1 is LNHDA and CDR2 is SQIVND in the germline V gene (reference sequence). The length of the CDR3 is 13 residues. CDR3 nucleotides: TGTGCCAGTAGTATAGGTCAGGGGGTCGAGCAGTACTTC. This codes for CASSIGQGVEQYF.

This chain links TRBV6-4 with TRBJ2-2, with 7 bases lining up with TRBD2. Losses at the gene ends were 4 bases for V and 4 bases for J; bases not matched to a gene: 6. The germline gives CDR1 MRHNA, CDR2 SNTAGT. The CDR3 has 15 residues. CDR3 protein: CASSVEAGTTGELFF. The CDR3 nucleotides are TGTGCCAGCAGTGTAGAAGCGGGAACCACCGGGGAGCTGTTTTTT.

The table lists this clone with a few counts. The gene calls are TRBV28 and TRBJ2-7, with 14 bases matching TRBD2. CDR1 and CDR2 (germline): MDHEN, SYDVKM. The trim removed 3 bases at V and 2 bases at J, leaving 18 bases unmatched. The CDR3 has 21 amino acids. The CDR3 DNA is TGTGCCAGCAGTTTGATCAAACCCGGCCCGGGGACTAGCGGGAGTACCTACGAGCAGTACTTC. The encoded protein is CASSLIKPGPGTSGSTYEQYF.

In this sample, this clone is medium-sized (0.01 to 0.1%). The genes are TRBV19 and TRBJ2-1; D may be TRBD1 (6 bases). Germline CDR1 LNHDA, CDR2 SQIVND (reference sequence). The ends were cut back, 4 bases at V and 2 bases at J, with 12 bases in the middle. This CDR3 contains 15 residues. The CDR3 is CASSTLDSPYNEQFF. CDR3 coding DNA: TGTGCCAGTAGTACACTGGACAGCCCCTACAATGAGCAGTTCTTC.

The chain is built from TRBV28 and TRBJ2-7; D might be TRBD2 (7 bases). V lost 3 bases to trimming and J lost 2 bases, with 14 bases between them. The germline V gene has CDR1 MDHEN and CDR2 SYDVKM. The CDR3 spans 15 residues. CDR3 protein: CASSFLTGGPYEQYF. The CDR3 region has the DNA TGTGCCAGCAGTTTCCTAACGGGGGGCCCCTACGAGCAGTACTTC.

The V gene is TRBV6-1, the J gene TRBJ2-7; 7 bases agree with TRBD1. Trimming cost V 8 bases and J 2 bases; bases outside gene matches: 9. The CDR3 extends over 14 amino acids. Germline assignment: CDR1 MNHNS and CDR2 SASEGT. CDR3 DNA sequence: TGTGCCAGCGAGGAGACAGGGACAACCTACGAGCAGTACTTC. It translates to CASEETGTTYEQYF.

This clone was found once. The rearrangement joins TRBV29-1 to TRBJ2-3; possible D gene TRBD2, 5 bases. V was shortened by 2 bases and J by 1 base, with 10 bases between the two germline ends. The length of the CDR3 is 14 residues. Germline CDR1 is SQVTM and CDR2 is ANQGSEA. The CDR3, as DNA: TGCAGCGTTGAACGTCTGGAGGGCACAGATACGCAGTATTTT. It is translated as CSVERLEGTDTQYF.

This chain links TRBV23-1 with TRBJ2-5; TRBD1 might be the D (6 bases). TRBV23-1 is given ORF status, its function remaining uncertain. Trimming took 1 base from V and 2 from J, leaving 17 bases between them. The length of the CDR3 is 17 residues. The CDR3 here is CASSQFVPGHTQETQYF. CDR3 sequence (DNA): TGCGCCAGCAGTCAATTCGTGCCGGGACACACACAAGAGACCCAGTACTTC.

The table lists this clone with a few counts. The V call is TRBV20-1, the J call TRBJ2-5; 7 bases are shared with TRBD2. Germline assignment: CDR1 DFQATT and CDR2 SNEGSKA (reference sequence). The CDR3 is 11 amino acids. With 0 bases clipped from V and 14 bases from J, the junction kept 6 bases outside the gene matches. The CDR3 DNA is TGCAGTGCTAGAGACGGGGGGACCCGATACTTC. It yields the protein CSARDGGTRYF.

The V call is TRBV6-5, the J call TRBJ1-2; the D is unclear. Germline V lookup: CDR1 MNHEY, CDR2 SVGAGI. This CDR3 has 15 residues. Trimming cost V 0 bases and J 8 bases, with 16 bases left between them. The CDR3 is CASSYSIRVGDGYTF. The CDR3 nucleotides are TGTGCCAGCAGTTACTCGATCCGGGTGGGAGACGGCTACACCTTC.

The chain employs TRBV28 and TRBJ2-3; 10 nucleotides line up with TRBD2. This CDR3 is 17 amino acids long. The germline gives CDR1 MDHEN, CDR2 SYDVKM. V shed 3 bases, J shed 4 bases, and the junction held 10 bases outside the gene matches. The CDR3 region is CASSLFLAGAAPDTQYF. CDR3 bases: TGTGCCAGCAGTTTGTTCCTAGCGGGAGCAGCGCCAGATACGCAGTATTTT.

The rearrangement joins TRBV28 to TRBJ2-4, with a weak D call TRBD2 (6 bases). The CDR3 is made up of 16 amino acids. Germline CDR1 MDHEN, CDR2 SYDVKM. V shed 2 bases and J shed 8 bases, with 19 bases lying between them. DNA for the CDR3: TGTGCCAGCAGTTTAATGGGACTCCTAACGAGGGACATTCAGTACTTC. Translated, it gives CASSLMGLLTRDIQYF.